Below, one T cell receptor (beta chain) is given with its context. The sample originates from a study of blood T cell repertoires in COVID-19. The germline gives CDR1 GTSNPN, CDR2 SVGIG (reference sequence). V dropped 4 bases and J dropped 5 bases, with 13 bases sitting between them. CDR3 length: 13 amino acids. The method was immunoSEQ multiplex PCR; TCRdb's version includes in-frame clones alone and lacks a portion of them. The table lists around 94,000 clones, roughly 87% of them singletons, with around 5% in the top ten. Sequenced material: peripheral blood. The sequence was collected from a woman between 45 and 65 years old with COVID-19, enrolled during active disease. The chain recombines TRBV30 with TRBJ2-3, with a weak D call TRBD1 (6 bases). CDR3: CAWTGTTRDTQYF. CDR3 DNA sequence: TGTGCCTGGACAGGGACAACACGAGATACGCAGTATTTT.